This T cell receptor beta chain was observed in a study of blood T cell repertoires in COVID-19. Overall study context: Sample material is recorded as cDNA or gDNA derived from T cells, B-cell-depleted T cells, or PBMCs.

The method was immunoSEQ multiplex PCR; TCRdb's version includes in-frame clones alone and lacks a portion of them. This sample has 70,000 to 95,000 clones, with approximately 89% found just once. The sequence was collected from a man over 45 with acute or convalescent COVID-19. The specimen sequenced was peripheral blood.

Here the CDR3 reads CASSFSGGDNTQYF. DNA of the CDR3: TGTGCCAGCAGCTTTTCGGGAGGGGACAATACGCAGTATTTT. This chain connects TRBV7-3 to TRBJ2-3; 8 bases fit TRBD2. Germline values: CDR1 SGHTA, CDR2 FQGTGA. There are 14 residues in the CDR3. V dropped 3 bases and J dropped 7; count of bases not matched to a gene: 6. Looking up the rest from reference TRBV7-3 and TRBJ2-3 gives the full variable domain: GAGVSQTPSNKVTEKGKYVELRCDPISGHTALYWYRQSLGQGPEFLIYFQGTGAADDSGLPNDRFFAVRPEGSVSTLKIQRTERGDSAVYLCASSFSGGDNTQYFGPGTRLTVL.